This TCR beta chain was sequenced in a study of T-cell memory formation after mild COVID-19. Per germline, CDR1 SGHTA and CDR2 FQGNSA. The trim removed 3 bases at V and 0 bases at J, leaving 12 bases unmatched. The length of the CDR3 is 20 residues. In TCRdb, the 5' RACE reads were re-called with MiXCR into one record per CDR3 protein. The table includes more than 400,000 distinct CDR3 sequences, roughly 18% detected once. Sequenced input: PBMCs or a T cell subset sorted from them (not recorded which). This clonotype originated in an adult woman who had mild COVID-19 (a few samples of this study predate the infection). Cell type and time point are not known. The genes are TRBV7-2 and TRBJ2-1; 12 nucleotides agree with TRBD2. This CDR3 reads CASSFRTSGVYLSSYNEQFF. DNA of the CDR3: TGTGCCAGCAGCTTCAGGACTAGCGGGGTATATCTAAGCTCCTACAATGAGCAGTTCTTC.